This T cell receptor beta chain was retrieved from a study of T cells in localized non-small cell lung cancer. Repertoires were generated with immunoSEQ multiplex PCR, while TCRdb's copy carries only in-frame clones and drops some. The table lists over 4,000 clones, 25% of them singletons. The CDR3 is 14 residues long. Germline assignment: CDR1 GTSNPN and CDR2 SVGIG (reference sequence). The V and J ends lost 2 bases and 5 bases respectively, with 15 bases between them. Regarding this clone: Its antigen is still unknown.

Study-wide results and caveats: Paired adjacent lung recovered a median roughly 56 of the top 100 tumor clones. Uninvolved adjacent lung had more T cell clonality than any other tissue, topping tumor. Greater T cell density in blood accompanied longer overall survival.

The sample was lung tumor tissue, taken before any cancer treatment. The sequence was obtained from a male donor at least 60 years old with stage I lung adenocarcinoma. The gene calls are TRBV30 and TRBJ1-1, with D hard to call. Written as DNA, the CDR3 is TGTGCCTGGAGTAGACCGGGTCGGAAAACTGAAGCTTTCTTT. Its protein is CAWSRPGRKTEAFF.